This T cell receptor beta chain comes out of a study of patients with pleural tuberculosis (dated by TCRdb to the mid-2010s). The instrument was an Illumina Genome Analyzer IIx. TCRdb reran the public reads through fastp at Q25 and MiXCR, keeping productive beta chains. Rows matching on CDR3 protein sequence are summarized as one entry with the most common DNA and genes. Present in this sample are 45,000 to 55,000 distinct CDR3 sequences, about 6.8% of which were seen just once. The top ten constitute about 16% of the sample. This clonotype has a handful of counts. Its binding antigen is unknown. One base away there is no much larger clone; base qualities are not given. This clonotype was obtained from a human donor with pleural tuberculosis.

The bases read TGTGCCAGCAACCAGGGAGAATGGAATGAGCAGTTCTTC. The encoded protein is CASNQGEWNEQFF. Recombination connected TRBV4-2 to TRBJ2-1; the D match is possibly TRBD1 or TRBD2, with 5 bases aligned in each. The CDR3 contains 13 residues, cysteine and phenylalanine counted. CDR3 DNA only is kept here, 39 bases in frame from base 1. The junction shows trimming of 7 bases on V and 7 bases on J, plus 14 bases between the germline ends. Looking up the germline V gene yields CDR1 LGHNA and CDR2 YNFKEQ.